This T cell receptor (beta chain) stems from a study of blood T cell repertoires in COVID-19. V was pared by 3 bases and J by 1 base, with 9 bases between. From germline, CDR1 is SGHVS and CDR2 FNYEAQ. The CDR3 sequence is 14 residues long. Using immunoSEQ multiplex PCR, the repertoire was profiled, and TCRdb retains in-frame clones only, with some absent. This sample has under 90,000 clones, with 80% found just once. This clonotype was sampled from a human donor in a cohort sampled during active COVID-19. The rearrangement joins TRBV7-6 to TRBJ1-1, with a tentative D call TRBD1 (6 bases). Sequenced input: peripheral blood. CDR3 region: CASSLSRGNTEAFF. As DNA, the CDR3 is TGTGCCAGCAGCTTGTCCAGGGGGAACACTGAAGCTTTCTTT.